The 8 T cell receptor beta chains below all came from one sample that was sequenced in a study of cytomegalovirus exposure and HLA in healthy donors. TCRdb keeps only in-frame clones here, not all; method: immunoSEQ multiplex PCR. Seen here are some 250,000 clones, nearly 90% observed once, and the top ten hold about 0.36%. The sample taken for sequencing was PBMCs. The receptors shown here come from a woman between 18 and 30 years old in good health and CMV-seronegative.

The chain recombines TRBV27 with TRBJ1-1, with 9 positions matching TRBD1. Trimming took 6 bases from V and 5 from J; bases not matched to a gene: 10. This CDR3 contains 15 residues. The V gene's germline CDR1 is MNHEY and CDR2 SMNVEV (reference sequence). CDR3 nucleotides: TGTGCCAGCAGCCTTGAGGGACAGGGTAGAACTGAAGCTTTCTTT. Translation gives CASSLEGQGRTEAFF.

This rearrangement joins TRBV7-9 to TRBJ1-1; tentatively, D is TRBD1 (6 bases). The V gene lost 1 base and the J gene lost 1 base, with 10 bases spanning the gap. Looked up from germline, CDR1 is SEHNR and CDR2 is FQNEAQ (reference sequence). The CDR3 sequence is 15 residues long. CDR3 sequence (DNA): TGTGCCAGCAGCTTAGTTTGGACAGAGAACACTGAAGCTTTCTTT. Translated, it gives CASSLVWTENTEAFF.

The chain recombines TRBV5-4 with TRBJ2-1; D might be TRBD1 (6 bases). The germline CDR1 and CDR2 sequences are SGHNT and YYREEE (reference sequence). The CDR3 covers 17 residues. Trimming removed 7 bases from V and 4 bases from J, with 24 bases in between. CDR3 sequence reads: CASGEGVVQGGYNEQFF. Written as DNA, the CDR3 is TGTGCCAGCGGAGAAGGTGTCGTACAGGGTGGTTACAATGAGCAGTTCTTC.

The chain joins TRBV7-8 to TRBJ2-3; perhaps TRBD2 as D (6 bases). Germline V gene data show CDR1 as SGHVS and CDR2 as FQNEAQ. The V gene lost 3 bases and the J gene lost 5 bases, with 6 bases spanning the gap. The CDR3 sequence is 12 residues long. The CDR3 region is CASSFGGDTQYF. CDR3 sequence (DNA): TGTGCCAGCAGCTTCGGGGGAGATACGCAGTATTTT.

The chain uses TRBV7-2 and TRBJ2-1; 9 positions match TRBD1. The V segment lost 2 bases and the J segment 1 base; nucleotides outside the gene matches: 3. Germline CDR1 SGHTA, CDR2 FQGNSA. The CDR3 is 16 amino acids. The CDR3 is CASSLTGQGSYNEQFF. The CDR3 region has the DNA TGTGCCAGCAGCTTAACGGGACAGGGATCCTACAATGAGCAGTTCTTC.

The chain employs TRBV6-5 and TRBJ1-2; D gene unclear. The CDR3 has 15 amino acids. Germline assignment: CDR1 MNHEY and CDR2 SVGAGI. V was cut by 2 bases and J by 2 bases, with 12 bases left in between. The CDR3 loop reads CASSYRQDWNYGYTF. As DNA, the CDR3 is TGTGCCAGCAGTTACCGTCAAGACTGGAACTATGGCTACACCTTC.

The V gene is TRBV4-1, the J gene TRBJ2-7; 12 bases agree with TRBD1. The CDR3 totals 15 residues. Unmatched junction bases numbered 7, after V lost 4 bases and J lost 6 bases. Germline values: CDR1 MGHRA, CDR2 YSYEKL. The DNA for the CDR3 is TGCGCCAGCAGCCCCGGGACAGGGGGCATAAGCGAGCAGTACTTC. Translated: CASSPGTGGISEQYF.

The chain has TRBV9 and TRBJ1-3; possibly TRBD1 for D (5 bases). The CDR3 has 14 amino acids. The germline V gene has CDR1 SGDLS and CDR2 YYNGEE. Trimming left V 5 bases short and J 1 base short, with 10 bases between. The DNA of the CDR3 is TGTGCCAGCAGTCGTCAGGGATCTGGAAACACCATATATTTT. Amino acid sequence: CASSRQGSGNTIYF.